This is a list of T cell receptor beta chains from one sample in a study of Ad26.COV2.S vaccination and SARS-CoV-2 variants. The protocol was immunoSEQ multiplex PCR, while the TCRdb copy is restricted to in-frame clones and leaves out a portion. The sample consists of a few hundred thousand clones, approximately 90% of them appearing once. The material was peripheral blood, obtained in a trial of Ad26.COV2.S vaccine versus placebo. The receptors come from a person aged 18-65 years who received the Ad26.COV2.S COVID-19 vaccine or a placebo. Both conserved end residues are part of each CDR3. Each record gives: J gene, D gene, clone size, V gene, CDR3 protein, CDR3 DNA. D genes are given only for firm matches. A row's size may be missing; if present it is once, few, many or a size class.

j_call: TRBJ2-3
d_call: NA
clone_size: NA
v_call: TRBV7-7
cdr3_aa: CASSLAGVRTDTQYF
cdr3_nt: TGTGCTAGCAGCTTGGCGGGTGTTCGCACAGATACGCAGTATTTT

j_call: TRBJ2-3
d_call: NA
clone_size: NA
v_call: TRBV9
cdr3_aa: CASSVGVGSTDTQYF
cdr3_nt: TGTGCCAGCAGCGTAGGAGTTGGAAGCACAGATACGCAGTATTTT

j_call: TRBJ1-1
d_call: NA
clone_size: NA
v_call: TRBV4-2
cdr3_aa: CASSQDWNTEAFF
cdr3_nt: TGTGCCAGCAGCCAAGATTGGAACACTGAAGCTTTCTTT

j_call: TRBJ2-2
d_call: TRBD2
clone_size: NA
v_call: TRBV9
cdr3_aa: CASSSLAGRAGELFF
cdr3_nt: TGTGCCAGCAGCTCTCTAGCGGGGAGGGCCGGGGAGCTGTTTTTT

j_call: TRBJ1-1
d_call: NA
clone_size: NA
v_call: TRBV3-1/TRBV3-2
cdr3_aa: CASSPDYGEVVNTEAFF
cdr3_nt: TGTGCCAGCAGCCCGGATTACGGAGAAGTAGTGAACACTGAAGCTTTCTTT

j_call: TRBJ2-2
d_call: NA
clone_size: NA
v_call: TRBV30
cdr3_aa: CAWNPGGGTGELFF
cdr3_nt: TGTGCCTGGAACCCCGGGGGAGGCACCGGGGAGCTGTTTTTT

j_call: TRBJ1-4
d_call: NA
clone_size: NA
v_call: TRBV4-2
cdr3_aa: CASSQGRGQKGATNEKLFF
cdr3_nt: TGTGCCAGCAGCCAAGGCCGGGGCCAAAAAGGAGCAACTAATGAAAAACTGTTTTTT

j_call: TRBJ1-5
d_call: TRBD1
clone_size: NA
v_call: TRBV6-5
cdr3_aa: CASRGDRASNQPQHF
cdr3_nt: TGTGCCAGCAGAGGGGACAGGGCCAGCAATCAGCCCCAGCATTTT

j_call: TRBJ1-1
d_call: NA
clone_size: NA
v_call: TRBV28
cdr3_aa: CASSLWAGSTEAFF
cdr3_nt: TGTGCCAGCAGTTTATGGGCAGGGAGCACTGAAGCTTTCTTT

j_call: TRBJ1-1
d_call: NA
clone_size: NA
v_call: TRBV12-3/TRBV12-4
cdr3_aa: CASSQNTEAFF
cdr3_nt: TGTGCCAGCAGTCAGAACACTGAAGCTTTCTTT

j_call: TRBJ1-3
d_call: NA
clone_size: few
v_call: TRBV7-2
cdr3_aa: CASSLEELKGAHIYF
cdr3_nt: TGTGCCAGCAGCTTAGAGGAGCTCAAGGGTGCCCACATATATTTT

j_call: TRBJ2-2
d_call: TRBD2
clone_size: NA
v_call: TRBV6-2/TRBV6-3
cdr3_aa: CASSQPGGGHAGELFF
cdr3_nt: TGTGCCAGCAGCCAACCGGGAGGTGGGCATGCCGGGGAGCTGTTTTTT

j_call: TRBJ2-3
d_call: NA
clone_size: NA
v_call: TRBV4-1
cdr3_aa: CASSQAAGQLRPAQYF
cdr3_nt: TGCGCCAGCAGCCAAGCTGCGGGACAACTAAGGCCCGCGCAGTATTTT

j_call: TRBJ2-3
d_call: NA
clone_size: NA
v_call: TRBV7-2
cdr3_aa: CASSPQVPTDTQYF
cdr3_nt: TGTGCCAGCAGCCCACAGGTACCCACAGATACGCAGTATTTT

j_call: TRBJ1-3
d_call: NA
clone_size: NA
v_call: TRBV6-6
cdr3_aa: CASSYSKIGVTIYF
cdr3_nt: TGTGCCAGCAGTTACTCAAAAATTGGAGTGACCATATATTTT

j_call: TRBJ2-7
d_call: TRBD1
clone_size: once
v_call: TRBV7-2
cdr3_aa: CASTSGTGLISYEQYF
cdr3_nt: TGTGCCAGCACCTCGGGGACAGGCCTCATCTCCTACGAGCAGTACTTC

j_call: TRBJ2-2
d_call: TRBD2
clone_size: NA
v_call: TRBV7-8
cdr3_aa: CASSPGLAGTGELFF
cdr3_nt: TGTGCCAGCAGCCCTGGACTAGCGGGCACCGGGGAGCTGTTTTTT

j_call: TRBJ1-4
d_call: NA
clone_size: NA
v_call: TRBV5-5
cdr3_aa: CASSLSPATNEKLFF
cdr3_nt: TGTGCCAGCAGCTTATCTCCTGCAACTAATGAAAAACTGTTTTTT

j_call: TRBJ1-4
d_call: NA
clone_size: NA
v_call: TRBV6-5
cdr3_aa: CASSPRRGGEKLFF
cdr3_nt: TGTGCCAGCAGTCCCCGACGGGGGGGTGAAAAACTGTTTTTT

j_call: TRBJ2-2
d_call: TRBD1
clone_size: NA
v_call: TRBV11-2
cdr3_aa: CASRIGGQNTGELFF
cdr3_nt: TGTGCCAGCAGAATAGGGGGCCAGAACACCGGGGAGCTGTTTTTT

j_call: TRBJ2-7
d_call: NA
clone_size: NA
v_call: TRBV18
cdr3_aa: CASSPGSGYEQYF
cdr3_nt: TGTGCCAGCTCACCAGGGTCAGGATACGAGCAGTACTTC

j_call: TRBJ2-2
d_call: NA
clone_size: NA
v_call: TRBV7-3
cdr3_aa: CASSLLGFGELFF
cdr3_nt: TGTGCCAGCAGCTTACTGGGATTTGGGGAGCTGTTTTTT

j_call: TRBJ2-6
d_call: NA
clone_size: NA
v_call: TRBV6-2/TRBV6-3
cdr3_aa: CASSQGANVLTF
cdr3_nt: TGTGCCAGCAGCCAGGGGGCCAACGTCCTGACTTTC

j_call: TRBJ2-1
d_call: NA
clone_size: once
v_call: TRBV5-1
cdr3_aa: CASRTGLNNEQFF
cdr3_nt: TGCGCCAGCAGGACAGGTCTAAACAATGAGCAGTTCTTC

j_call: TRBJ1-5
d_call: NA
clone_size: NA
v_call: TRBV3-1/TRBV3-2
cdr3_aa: CASSQMVEGGRARDQPQHF
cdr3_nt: TGTGCCAGCAGCCAGATGGTGGAGGGGGGAAGGGCCCGCGATCAGCCCCAGCATTTT

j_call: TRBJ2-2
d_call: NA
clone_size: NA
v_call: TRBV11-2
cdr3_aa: CASSLTGQNTGELFF
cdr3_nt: TGTGCCAGCAGTCTAACGGGACAGAACACCGGGGAGCTGTTTTTT

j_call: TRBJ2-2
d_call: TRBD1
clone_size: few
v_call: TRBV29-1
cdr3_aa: CSAGQGAGTGELFF
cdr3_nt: TGCAGCGCTGGGCAGGGGGCCGGCACCGGGGAGCTGTTTTTT

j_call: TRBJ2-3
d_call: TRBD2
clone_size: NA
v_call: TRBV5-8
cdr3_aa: CASSLLAESKIGQYF
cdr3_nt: TGTGCCAGCAGCTTACTAGCGGAGTCCAAAATCGGGCAGTATTTT

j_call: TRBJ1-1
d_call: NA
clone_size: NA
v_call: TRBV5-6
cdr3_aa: CASSPGWVENTEAFF
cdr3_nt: TGTGCCAGCAGCCCGGGTTGGGTAGAGAACACTGAAGCTTTCTTT

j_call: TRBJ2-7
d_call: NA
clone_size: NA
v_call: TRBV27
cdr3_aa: CASSLSTGLTYEQYF
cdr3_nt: TGTGCCAGCAGTTTATCAACAGGGCTTACCTACGAGCAGTACTTC

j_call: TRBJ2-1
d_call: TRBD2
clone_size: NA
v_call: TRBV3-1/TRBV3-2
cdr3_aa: CASSQGLAGYNEQFF
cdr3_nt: TGTGCCAGCAGCCAGGGACTAGCGGGGTACAATGAGCAGTTCTTC

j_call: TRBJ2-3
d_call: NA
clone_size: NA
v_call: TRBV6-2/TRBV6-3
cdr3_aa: CASSLYRLNTQYF
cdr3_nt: TGTGCCAGCAGTTTATACAGATTAAATACGCAGTATTTT

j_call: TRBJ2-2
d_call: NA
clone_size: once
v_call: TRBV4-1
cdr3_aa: CASSATGPTGELFF
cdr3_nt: TGCGCCAGCAGCGCGACAGGACCCACCGGGGAGCTGTTTTTT

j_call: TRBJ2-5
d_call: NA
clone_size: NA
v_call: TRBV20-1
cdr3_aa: CSASFVQETQYF
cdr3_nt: TGCAGTGCTAGTTTCGTCCAAGAGACCCAGTACTTC

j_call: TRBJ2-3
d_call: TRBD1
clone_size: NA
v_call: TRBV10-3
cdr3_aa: CAISSDRGGDTQYF
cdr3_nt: TGTGCCATCAGTTCCGACAGGGGGGGAGATACGCAGTATTTT

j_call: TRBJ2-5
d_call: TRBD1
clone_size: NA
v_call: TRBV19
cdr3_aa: CASSITGVEETQYF
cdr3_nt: TGTGCCAGTAGTATCACAGGGGTGGAGGAGACCCAGTACTTC

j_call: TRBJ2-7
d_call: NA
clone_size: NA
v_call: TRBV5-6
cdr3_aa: CASSGSSYEQYF
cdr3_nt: TGTGCCAGCAGCGGCAGCTCCTACGAGCAGTACTTC